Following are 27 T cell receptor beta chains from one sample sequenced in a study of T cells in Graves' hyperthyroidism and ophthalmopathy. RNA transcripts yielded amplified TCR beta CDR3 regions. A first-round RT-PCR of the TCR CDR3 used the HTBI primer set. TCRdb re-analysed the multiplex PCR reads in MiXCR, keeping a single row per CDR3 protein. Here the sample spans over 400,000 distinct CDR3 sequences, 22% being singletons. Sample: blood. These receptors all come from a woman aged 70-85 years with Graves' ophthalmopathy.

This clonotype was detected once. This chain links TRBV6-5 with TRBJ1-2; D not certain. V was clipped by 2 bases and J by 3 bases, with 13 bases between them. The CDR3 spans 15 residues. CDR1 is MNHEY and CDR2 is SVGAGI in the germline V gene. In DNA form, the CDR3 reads TGTGCCAGCAGTTACACCATGCGGGAGGACTATGGCTACACCTTC. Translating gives CASSYTMREDYGYTF.

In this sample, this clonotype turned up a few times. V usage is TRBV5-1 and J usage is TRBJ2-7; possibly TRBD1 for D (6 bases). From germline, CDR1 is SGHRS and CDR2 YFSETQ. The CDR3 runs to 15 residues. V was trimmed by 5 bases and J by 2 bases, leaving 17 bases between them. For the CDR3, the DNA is TGCGCCAGCAGAAGGGACATTACCCTTCCCTACGAGCAGTACTTC. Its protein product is CASRRDITLPYEQYF.

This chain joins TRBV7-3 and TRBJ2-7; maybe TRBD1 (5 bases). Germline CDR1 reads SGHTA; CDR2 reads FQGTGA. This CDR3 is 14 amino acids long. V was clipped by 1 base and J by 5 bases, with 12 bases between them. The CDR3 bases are TGTGCCAGCAGCTTAATGGCAGGGTCAAACGAGCAGTACTTC. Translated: CASSLMAGSNEQYF.

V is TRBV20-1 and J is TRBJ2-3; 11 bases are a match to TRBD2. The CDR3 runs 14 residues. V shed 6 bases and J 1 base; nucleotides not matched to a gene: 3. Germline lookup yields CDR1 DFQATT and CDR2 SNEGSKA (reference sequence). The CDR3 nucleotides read TGCAGTGCCACTAGCGGGAGACGCACAGATACGCAGTATTTT. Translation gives CSATSGRRTDTQYF.

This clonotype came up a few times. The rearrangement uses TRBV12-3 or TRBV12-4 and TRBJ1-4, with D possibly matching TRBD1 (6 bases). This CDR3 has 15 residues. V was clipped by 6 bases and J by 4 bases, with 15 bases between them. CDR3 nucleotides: TGTGCCAGCAGCCCCGCTGACAGGTTTAATGAAAAACTGTTTTTT. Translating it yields CASSPADRFNEKLFF.

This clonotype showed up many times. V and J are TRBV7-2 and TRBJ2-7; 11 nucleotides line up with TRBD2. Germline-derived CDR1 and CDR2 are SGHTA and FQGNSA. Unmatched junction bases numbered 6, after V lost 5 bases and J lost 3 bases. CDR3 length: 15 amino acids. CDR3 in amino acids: CASSASSGRFYEQYF. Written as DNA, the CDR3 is TGTGCCAGCAGCGCGTCTAGCGGGAGGTTCTACGAGCAGTACTTC.

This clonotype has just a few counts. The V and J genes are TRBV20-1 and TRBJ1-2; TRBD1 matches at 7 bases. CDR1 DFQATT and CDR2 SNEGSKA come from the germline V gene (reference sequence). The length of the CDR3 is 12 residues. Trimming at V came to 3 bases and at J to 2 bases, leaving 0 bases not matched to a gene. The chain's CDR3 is CSARTGNYGYTF. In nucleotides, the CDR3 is TGCAGTGCTAGGACAGGGAACTATGGCTACACCTTC.

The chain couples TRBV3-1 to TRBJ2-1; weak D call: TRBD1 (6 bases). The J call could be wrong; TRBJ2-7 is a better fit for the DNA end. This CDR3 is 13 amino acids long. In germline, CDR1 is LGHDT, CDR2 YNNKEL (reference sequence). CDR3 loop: CASSLLQGHEQYF. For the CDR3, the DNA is TGTGCCAGCAGCCTACTCCAGGGGCATGAGCAGTACTTC.

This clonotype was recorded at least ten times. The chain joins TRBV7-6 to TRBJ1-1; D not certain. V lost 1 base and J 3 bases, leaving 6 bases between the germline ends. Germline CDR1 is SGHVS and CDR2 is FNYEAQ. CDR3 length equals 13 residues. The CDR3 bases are TGTGCCAGCAGCTTAGTGGAGGACACTGAAGCTTTCTTT. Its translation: CASSLVEDTEAFF.

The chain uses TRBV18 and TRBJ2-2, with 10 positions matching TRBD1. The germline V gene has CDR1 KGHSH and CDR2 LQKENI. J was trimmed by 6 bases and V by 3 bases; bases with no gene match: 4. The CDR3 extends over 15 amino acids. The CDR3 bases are TGTGCCAGCTCACCGATCGGACAGGGGGCCGGGGAGCTGTTTTTT. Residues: CASSPIGQGAGELFF.

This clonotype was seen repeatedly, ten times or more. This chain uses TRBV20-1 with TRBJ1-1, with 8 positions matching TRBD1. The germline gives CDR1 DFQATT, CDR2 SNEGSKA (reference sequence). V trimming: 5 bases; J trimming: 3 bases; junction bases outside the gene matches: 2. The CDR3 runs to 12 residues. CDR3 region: CSARTGYTEAFF. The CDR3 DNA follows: TGCAGTGCTCGGACAGGGTACACTGAAGCTTTCTTT.

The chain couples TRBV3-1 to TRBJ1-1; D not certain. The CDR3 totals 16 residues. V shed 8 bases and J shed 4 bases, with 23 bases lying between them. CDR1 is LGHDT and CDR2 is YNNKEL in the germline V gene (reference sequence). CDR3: CASSPPEPPHSTEAFF. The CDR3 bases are TGTGCCAGCTCACCACCGGAGCCGCCCCACAGCACTGAAGCTTTCTTT. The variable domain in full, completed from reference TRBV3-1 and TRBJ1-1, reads DTAVSQTPKYLVTQMGNDKSIKCEQNLGHDTMYWYKQDSKKFLKIMFSYNNKELIINETVPNRFSPKSPDKAHLNLHINSLELGDSAVYFCASSPPEPPHSTEAFFGQGTRLTVV.

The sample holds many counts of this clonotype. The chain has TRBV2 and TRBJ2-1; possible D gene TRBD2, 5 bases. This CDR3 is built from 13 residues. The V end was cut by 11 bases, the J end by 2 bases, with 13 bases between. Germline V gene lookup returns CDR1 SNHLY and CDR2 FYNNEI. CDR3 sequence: CARARAAYNEQFF. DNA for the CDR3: TGTGCCCGGGCGAGGGCTGCCTACAATGAGCAGTTCTTC.

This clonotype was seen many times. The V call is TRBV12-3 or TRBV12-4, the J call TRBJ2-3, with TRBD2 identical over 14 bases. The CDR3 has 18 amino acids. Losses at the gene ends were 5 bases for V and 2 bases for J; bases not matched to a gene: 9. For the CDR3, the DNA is TGTGCCAGCAGTGCACCCGGGACTAGCGGGGGCCACACAGATACGCAGTATTTT. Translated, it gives CASSAPGTSGGHTDTQYF.

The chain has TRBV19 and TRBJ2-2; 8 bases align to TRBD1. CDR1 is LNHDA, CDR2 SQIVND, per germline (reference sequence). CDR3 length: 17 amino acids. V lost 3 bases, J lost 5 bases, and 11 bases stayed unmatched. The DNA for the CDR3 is TGTGCCAGTAGTATCCCCCTTCCAGGGGGCAAGACCGGGGAGCTGTTTTTT. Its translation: CASSIPLPGGKTGELFF.

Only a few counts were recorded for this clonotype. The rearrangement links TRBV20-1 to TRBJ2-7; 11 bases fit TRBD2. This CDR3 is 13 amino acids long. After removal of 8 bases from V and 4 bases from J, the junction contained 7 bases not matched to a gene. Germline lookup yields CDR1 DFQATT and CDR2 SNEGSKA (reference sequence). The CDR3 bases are TGCAGTATACCCGGGACTAGCGGATACGAGCAGTACTTC. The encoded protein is CSIPGTSGYEQYF.

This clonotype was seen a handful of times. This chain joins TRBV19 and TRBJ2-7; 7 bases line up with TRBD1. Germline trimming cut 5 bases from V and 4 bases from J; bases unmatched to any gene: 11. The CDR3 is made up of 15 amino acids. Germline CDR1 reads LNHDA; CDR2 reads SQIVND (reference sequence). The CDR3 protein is CASSLTARGLYEQYF. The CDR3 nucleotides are TGTGCCAGTAGTCTCACGGCGAGGGGGCTATACGAGCAGTACTTC. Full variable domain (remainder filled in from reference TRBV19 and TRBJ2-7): DGGITQSPKYLFRKEGQNVTLSCEQNLNHDAMYWYRQDPGQGLRLIYYSQIVNDFQKGDIAEGYSVSREKKESFPLTVTSAQKNPTAFYLCASSLTARGLYEQYFGPGTRLTVT.

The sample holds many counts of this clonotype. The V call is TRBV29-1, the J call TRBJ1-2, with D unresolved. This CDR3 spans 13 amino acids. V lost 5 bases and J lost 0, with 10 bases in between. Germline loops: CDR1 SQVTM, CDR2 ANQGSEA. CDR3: CSVQGIANYGYTF. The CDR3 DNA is TGCAGCGTTCAAGGAATAGCTAACTATGGCTACACCTTC.

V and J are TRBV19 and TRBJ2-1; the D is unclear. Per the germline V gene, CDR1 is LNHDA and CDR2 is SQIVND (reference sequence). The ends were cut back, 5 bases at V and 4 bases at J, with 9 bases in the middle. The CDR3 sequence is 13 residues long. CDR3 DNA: TGTGCCAGTAGTCTCTCTAAATACAATGAGCAGTTCTTC. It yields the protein CASSLSKYNEQFF.

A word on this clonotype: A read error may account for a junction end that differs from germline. As DNA, the CDR3 is TGTACCAGACACCTCGGGACTGCTCGGGGGCAGTACTTC. It translates to CTRHLGTARGQYF. This chain joins TRBV19 and TRBJ2-7, with a weak D call TRBD2 (6 bases). This CDR3 is built from 13 residues. Germline assignment: CDR1 LNHDA and CDR2 SQIVND (reference sequence).

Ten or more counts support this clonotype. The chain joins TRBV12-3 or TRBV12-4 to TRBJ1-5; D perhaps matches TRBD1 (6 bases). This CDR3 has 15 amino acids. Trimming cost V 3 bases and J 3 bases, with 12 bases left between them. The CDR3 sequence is CASSLQGTYNQPQHF. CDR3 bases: TGTGCCAGCAGTTTGCAGGGGACATACAATCAGCCCCAGCATTTT.

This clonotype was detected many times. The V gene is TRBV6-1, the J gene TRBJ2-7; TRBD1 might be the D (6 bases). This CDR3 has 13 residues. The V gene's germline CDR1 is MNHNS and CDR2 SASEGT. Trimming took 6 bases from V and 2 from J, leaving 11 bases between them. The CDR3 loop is CASRQGFPYEQYF. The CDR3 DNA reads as TGTGCCAGCAGGCAGGGGTTCCCCTACGAGCAGTACTTC.

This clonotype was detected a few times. The CDR3 protein is CASSVEGGRATDTQYF. The DNA for the CDR3 is TGTGCCAGCAGCGTAGAGGGCGGGAGGGCCACAGATACGCAGTATTTT. The chain is built from TRBV9 and TRBJ2-3; 9 nucleotides match TRBD2. The CDR3 covers 16 residues. The ends lost 0 bases at V and 2 bases at J; junction bases unmatched: 4. Germline V gene data show CDR1 as SGDLS and CDR2 as YYNGEE. Together with reference TRBV9 and TRBJ2-3, the CDR3 gives the full variable domain: DSGVTQTPKHLITATGQRVTLRCSPRSGDLSVYWYQQSLDQGLQFLIQYYNGEERAKGNILERFSAQQFPDLHSELNLSSLELGDSALYFCASSVEGGRATDTQYFGPGTRLTVL.

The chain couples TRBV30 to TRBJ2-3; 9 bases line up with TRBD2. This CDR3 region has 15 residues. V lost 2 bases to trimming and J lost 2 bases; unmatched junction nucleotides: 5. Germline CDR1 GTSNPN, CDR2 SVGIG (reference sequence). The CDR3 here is CAWSILAGTTDTQYF. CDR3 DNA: TGTGCCTGGAGTATCCTAGCGGGAACCACAGATACGCAGTATTTT. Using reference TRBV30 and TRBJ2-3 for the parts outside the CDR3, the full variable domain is SQTIHQWPATLVQPVGSPLSLECTVEGTSNPNLYWYRQAAGRGLQLLFYSVGIGQISSEVPQNLSASRPQDRQFILSSKKLLLSDSGFYLCAWSILAGTTDTQYFGPGTRLTVL.

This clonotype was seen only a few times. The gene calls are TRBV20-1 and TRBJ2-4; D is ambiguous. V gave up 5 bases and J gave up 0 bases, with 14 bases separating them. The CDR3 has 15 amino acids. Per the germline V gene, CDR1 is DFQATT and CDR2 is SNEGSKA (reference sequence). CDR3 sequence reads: CSALTAGVAKNIQYF. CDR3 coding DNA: TGCAGTGCTCTGACTGCCGGTGTAGCCAAAAACATTCAGTACTTC.

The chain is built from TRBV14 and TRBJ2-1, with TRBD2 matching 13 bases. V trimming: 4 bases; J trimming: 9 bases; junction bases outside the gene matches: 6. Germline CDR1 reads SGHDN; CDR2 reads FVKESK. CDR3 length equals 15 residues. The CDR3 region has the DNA TGTGCCAGCAGCCTAGGACTAGCGGGAGTTGGTGAGCAGTTCTTC. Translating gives CASSLGLAGVGEQFF.

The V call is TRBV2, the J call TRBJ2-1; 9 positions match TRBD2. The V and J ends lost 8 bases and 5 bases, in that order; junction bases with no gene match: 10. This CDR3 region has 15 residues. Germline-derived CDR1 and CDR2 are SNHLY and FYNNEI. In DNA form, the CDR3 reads TGTGCCAGCCCCGGTTTGCGGGAGGGCCACAATGAGCAGTTCTTC. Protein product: CASPGLREGHNEQFF.